The clone carrying this T cell receptor (beta chain) was seen once. Its antigen is not identified. The sample originates from a study of OX40 agonist ivuxolimab in advanced cancers. Some clones are missing from TCRdb's copy, which holds only in-frame ones; the method was immunoSEQ multiplex PCR. The sample has some 83,000 clones, around nine tenths seen once; the top ten hold roughly 0.69%. Study conclusions and caveats: Individuals who were partial responders at 0.1-3.0 mg/kg had clonal expansion that ranked among the lowest. Among the nonresponders, some also had low normalized T-cell clonal expansion.

CDR1 and CDR2 (germline): LNHDA, SQIVND (reference sequence). This CDR3 region has 14 residues. V was shortened by 3 bases and J by 3 bases, with 11 bases between the two germline ends. V is TRBV19 and J is TRBJ2-5; tentative D call: TRBD2 (6 bases). This TCR was recovered from an adult with an advanced solid tumor such as melanoma, head and neck, liver or kidney cancer. The sample here was CD4+ or CD8+ T cells sorted from blood, taken in a trial of the OX40 agonist ivuxolimab. CDR3 loop: CASSIFSGEETQYF. CDR3 in DNA: TGTGCCAGTAGTATTTTTTCGGGGGAAGAGACCCAGTACTTC.